The next 3 T cell receptor beta chains were all read from a single sample in a study of cytomegalovirus exposure and HLA in healthy donors. The method was immunoSEQ multiplex PCR; TCRdb's version includes in-frame clones alone and lacks a portion of them. The repertoire holds around 350,000 clones, with just over 85% as singletons. The sample was PBMCs. The receptors stem from a woman aged 18-29 years in good health and CMV-seronegative.

The chain uses TRBV28 and TRBJ2-7; 11 bases are shared with TRBD2. The germline CDR1 and CDR2 sequences are MDHEN and SYDVKM. CDR3 length: 14 residues. V shed 2 bases and J 12 bases; nucleotides not matched to a gene: 9. This chain's CDR3 is CASSLSLAGGRSYF. The CDR3 DNA is TGTGCCAGCAGTTTAAGTCTAGCGGGGGGCCGATCGTACTTC.

This sequence joins TRBV28 and TRBJ2-1; D remains ambiguous. Trimming shortened V by 4 bases and J by 0 bases, and 16 bases separated the two germline ends. There are 17 residues in the CDR3. The germline V gene encodes CDR1 MDHEN and CDR2 SYDVKM. The CDR3 DNA follows: TGTGCCAGCAGTTATGAGGCCTTCTCCGGCTCCTACAATGAGCAGTTCTTC. It encodes CASSYEAFSGSYNEQFF. Using reference TRBV28 and TRBJ2-1 for the parts outside the CDR3, the full variable domain is DVKVTQSSRYLVKRTGEKVFLECVQDMDHENMFWYRQDPGLGLRLIYFSYDVKMKEKGDIPEGYSVSREKKERFSLILESASTNQTSMYLCASSYEAFSGSYNEQFFGPGTRLTVL.

The CDR3 DNA sequence: TGTGCCAGCAGCTTAGGGTCGGGGGTTAATGAAAAACTGTTTTTT. Amino acids: CASSLGSGVNEKLFF. J is TRBJ1-4 and V is TRBV7-8, with D perhaps matching TRBD1 (5 bases). CDR3 length: 15 amino acids. V was trimmed by 1 base and J by 4 bases, leaving 10 bases between them. The germline CDR1 and CDR2 sequences are SGHVS and FQNEAQ.